This TCR beta chain was identified in a study of control samples from healthy donors and cancer patients. Trimming left V 7 bases short and J 6 bases short, with 15 bases between. There are 12 residues in the CDR3. Germline V gives CDR1 GTSNPN, CDR2 SVGIG (reference sequence). The repertoire was sequenced with immunoSEQ multiplex PCR; TCRdb's copy has only in-frame clones and lacks some. The sample gives roughly 88,000 clones, 85% of which show up once; roughly 18% is in the top ten. The source of this sequence is a man aged 25-45 years in good health. Sequencing was done on a sample of blood. The chain links TRBV30 to TRBJ1-1, with D possibly matching TRBD1 (5 bases). CDR3 amino acids: CASGGWTPEAFF. The CDR3 region has the DNA TGTGCCTCGGGGGGATGGACCCCTGAAGCTTTCTTT.